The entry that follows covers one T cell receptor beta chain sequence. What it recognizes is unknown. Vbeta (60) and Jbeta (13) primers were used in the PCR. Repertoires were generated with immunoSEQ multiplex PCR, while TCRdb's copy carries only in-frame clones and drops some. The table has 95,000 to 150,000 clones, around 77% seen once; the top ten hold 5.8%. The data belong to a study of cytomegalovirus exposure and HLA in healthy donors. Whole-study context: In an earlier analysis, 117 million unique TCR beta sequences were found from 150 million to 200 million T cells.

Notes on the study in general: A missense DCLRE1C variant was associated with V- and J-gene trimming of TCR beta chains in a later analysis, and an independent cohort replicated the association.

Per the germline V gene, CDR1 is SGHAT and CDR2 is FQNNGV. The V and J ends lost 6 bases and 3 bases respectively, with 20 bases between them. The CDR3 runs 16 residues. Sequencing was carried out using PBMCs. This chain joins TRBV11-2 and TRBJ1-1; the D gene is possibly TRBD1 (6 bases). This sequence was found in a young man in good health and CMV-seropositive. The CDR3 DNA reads TGTGCCAGCAGACCCATTCAAGGGAAGGGGGACACTGAAGCTTTCTTT. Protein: CASRPIQGKGDTEAFF.